The present TCR beta chain was sequenced within a study of T cells in Graves' hyperthyroidism and ophthalmopathy. About the research overall: The initial diagnosis was the point when peripheral blood was collected, ahead of any treatment. Study-wide findings and caveats: Expanded thyroid clonotypes (above 0.001) were mostly also found in blood.

Germline V CDR1 and CDR2: ENHRY, SYGVKD. This CDR3 region has 15 residues. Trimming took 6 bases from V and 5 from J; bases not matched to a gene: 10. Together with thyroid ultrasound, orbital computed tomography, serum thyroxine and TRAb, clinical symptoms were used for diagnoses. PBMCs were obtained from approximately 10 ml fresh peripheral blood. Only a few counts were recorded for this clonotype. Antigen specificity is unknown. Amplified TCR beta CDR3 regions derived from RNA transcripts. A first-round RT-PCR of the TCR CDR3 used the HTBI primer set. TCRdb re-derived calls from the multiplex PCR reads in MiXCR, one entry per CDR3 protein. The table shows over 250,000 distinct CDR3 sequences, with roughly 20% occurring only once.

The sequenced material came from blood. The chain joins TRBV10-3 to TRBJ2-7, with 10 bases fitting TRBD1. The TCR was taken from a man aged 25-45 years with Graves' ophthalmopathy. The CDR3 is CAISAGGTGDNEQYF. CDR3 bases: TGTGCCATCAGCGCCGGGGGGACAGGGGATAACGAGCAGTACTTC.